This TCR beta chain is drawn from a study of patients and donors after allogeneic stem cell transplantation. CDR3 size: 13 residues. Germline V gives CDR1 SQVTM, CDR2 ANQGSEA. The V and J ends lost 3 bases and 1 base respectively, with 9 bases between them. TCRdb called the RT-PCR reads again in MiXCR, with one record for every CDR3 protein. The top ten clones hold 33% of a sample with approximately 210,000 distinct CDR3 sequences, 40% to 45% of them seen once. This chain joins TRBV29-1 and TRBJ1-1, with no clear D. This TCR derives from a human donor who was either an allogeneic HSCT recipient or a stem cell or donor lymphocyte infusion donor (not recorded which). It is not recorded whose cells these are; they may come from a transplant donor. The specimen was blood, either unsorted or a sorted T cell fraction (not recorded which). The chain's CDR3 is CSVDNQPNTEAFF. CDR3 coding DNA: TGCAGCGTTGACAACCAGCCGAACACTGAAGCTTTCTTT.